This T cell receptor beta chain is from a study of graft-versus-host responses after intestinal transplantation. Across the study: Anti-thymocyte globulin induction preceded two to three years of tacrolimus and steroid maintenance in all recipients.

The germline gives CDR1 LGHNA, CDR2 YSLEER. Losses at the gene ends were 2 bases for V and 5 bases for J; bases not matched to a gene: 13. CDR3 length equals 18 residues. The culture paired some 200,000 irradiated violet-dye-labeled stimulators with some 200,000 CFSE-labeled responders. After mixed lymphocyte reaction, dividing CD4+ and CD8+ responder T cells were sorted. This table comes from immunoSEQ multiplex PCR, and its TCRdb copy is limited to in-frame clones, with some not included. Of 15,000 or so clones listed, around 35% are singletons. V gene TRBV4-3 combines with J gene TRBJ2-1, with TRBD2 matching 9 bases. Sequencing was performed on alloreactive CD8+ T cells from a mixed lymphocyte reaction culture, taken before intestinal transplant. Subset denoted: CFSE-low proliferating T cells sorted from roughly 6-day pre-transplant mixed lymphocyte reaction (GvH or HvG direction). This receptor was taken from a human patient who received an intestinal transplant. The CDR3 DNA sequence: TGCGCCAGCAGCCAAATCAAATCTCCGGGACTAGCCGACAATGAGCAGTTCTTC. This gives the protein CASSQIKSPGLADNEQFF.